This T cell receptor beta chain appears in the sequencing data of a study of blood T cell repertoires in COVID-19. Across the study: T cells, B-cell-depleted T cells, or PBMCs supplied cDNA or gDNA.

Assay used: immunoSEQ multiplex PCR; TCRdb lists only in-frame clones, some missing. The sample has 300,000 to 350,000 clones, about 90% seen once. Enrollment of patients from Seattle took place during active infection, with longitudinal follow-up. The V gene lost 4 bases and the J gene lost 3 bases, with 4 bases spanning the gap. CDR1 SGHTA and CDR2 FQGNSA come from the germline V gene. The CDR3 loop spans 12 amino acids. Material for sequencing was peripheral blood. The rearrangement links TRBV7-2 to TRBJ1-5; unclear D gene. This clonotype was sampled from a woman aged 70-85 years with COVID-19, enrolled during active disease. The CDR3 here is CASSSNNQPQHF. The DNA for the CDR3 is TGTGCCAGCAGCTCTAACAATCAGCCCCAGCATTTT.